This TCR beta chain was profiled in a study of neurological immune-mediated disorders (dated by TCRdb to between 2018 and 2021). Broadly, across the study: Of the roughly 34 multiple sclerosis patients, around 30 had relapsing-remitting MS and 3 had secondary progressive MS. The cohort comprised 68 subjects: around 15 HAM/TSP patients, 35 or so multiple sclerosis patients and approximately 20 healthy controls. The 95 to 110 TCR-beta libraries covered PBMC samples along with longitudinal samples, technical triplicates, and paired sorted CD4+ and CD8+ T-cell subsets. Peripheral blood TCR-beta repertoires from HTLV-I-associated myelopathy (HAM/TSP) patients, multiple sclerosis patients and healthy controls were compared by UMI-based sequencing. Overall study outcomes, separate from this receptor: The highest TCR clonal expansion was observed in HAM/TSP patients, whereas the lowest was observed in MS patients, even when compared with healthy controls. No identical CDR3 amino acid sequences were found to be shared among expanded clones across subjects, suggesting that TCR-beta repertoires were private in all groups. The MS cluster was not associated with any clinical or MRI features, and the authors stated that larger cohorts are needed. In phylogenetic analysis, the repertoires of 18 of 34 MS patients grouped into a cluster of related CDR3 sequences, which suggests a possible signature at the repertoire level.

V loses 1 base, J loses 10 bases, and the germline ends lie 9 bases apart. The CDR3 goes from the cysteine to the phenylalanine over 12 residues. Of the read, only the CDR3 DNA is kept; its 36 bases are in frame from base 1. According to the germline V gene (reference sequence), CDR1 reads SGHKS and CDR2 reads YYEKEE. This clonotype was detected ten times or more. The antigen it recognizes is unknown. Per-base qualities were not stored, and no clone one base away is much larger. To synthesize cDNA, template-switch 5'RACE was performed with a primer carrying a 10-nucleotide random unique molecular identifier so that each TCR transcript was tagged. Every sequencing run yielded over 170 million TCR-beta sequences covering 15-18 subjects. The RNeasy kit was used to extract total RNA. Using the KAPA Real-time Library Amplification kit, TCR-beta VDJ regions were amplified with primers for the TCR constant region and the 5'RACE anchor. A first PCR added sample indexes and Illumina adaptors, and a second PCR then raised library yield. After purification with Ampure beads, the TCR product of roughly 650 bp was size-selected on a 2% E-gel SizeSelection system. Before pooling, library quality was assessed on a Bioanalyzer, concentration was determined with Qubit, and library quantification was performed with the Kapa Library Quantification kit. Libraries were sequenced paired-end 2 x 150 bp on an Illumina HiSeq 2500. To increase sequence diversity, roughly 24-31% phiX was spiked into each library pool. In the paper's pipeline: Quality-filtered reads were processed with the UMI-based MiGEC pipeline, and over 75% of raw TCR sequences were removed by the MiGEC pipeline during error correction. VDJ genes were aligned to IMGT germline references, and clonotypes were defined by unique CDR3 amino acid sequence plus V-J genes. Clonal expansion, Shannon diversity and CDR3 relatedness were evaluated with VDJtools (CalcPairwiseDistances, ClusterSamples), while phylogenetic trees were built in CLCbio workbench. Expanded clones were defined as having at least 8 unique UMIs, based on coefficient-of-variation modelling across technical triplicates. TCRdb's own reprocessing of the public reads used fastp at Q25 and MiXCR and kept productive beta chains. Each record represents a unique CDR3 protein, reported with the most common genes and DNA among its rows. The V and J calls and clone size are TCRdb's, not the authors'. The sample table contains tens of thousands of distinct CDR3 sequences; only one count was recorded for approximately 3.3% of them. The ten largest clones represent about 6.3% of the sample.

Libraries from unsorted PBMCs were made from 2 million PBMCs kept in RNAlater at -80 degrees C until RNA extraction. Multiple sclerosis patients were enrolled in a US clinical protocol under which disease progression was evaluated by magnetic resonance imaging. Peripheral blood was subjected to Ficoll-Hypaque density gradient centrifugation to isolate PBMCs, which were then cryopreserved in liquid nitrogen. Sequencing input: PBMCs. The clonotype comes from a man aged 35-49 years with multiple sclerosis. The chain joins TRBV5-5 to TRBJ2-1; no confident D gene assignment can be made. CDR3 loop: CASSLQAWEQFF. The sequenced DNA: TGTGCCAGCAGCTTGCAGGCTTGGGAGCAGTTCTTC.